This T cell receptor beta chain was recorded in a study of control samples from healthy donors and cancer patients. The CDR3 loop spans 15 amino acids. The germline V gene encodes CDR1 LNHDA and CDR2 SQIVND (reference sequence). The V end was cut by 6 bases, the J end by 0 bases, with 9 bases between. Here immunoSEQ multiplex PCR was the method, and the copy in TCRdb shows in-frame clones only, minus some. Of under 150,000 clones detected, 80% to 90% appear once; the ten largest clones hold approximately 2.9%. Specimen: blood. V usage is TRBV19 and J usage is TRBJ2-6, with D uncertain. The sequence derives from a man aged 60 to 69 in good health. CDR3 in DNA: TGTGCCAGTAGCCTATACTACTCTGGGGCCAACGTCCTGACTTTC. It encodes CASSLYYSGANVLTF.